One and the same sample provided the 14 T cell receptor beta chains below, sequenced in a study of beta chain features in type 1 diabetes. Investigators reverse transcribed all isolated RNA, so they sequenced expressed TCRB transcripts. Data came from immunoSEQ multiplex PCR; TCRdb stores just in-frame clones and leaves some out. Counted here are approximately 40,000 clones, 50% occurring once; the ten biggest clones make up around 0.25%. The sequenced sample consisted of stem cell memory CD4+ T cells from blood. The receptors were sampled from a woman aged 25 to 39 in good health.

This clone was picked up a small number of times. This chain links TRBV28 with TRBJ1-2; D remains unclear. The germline gives CDR1 MDHEN, CDR2 SYDVKM. This CDR3 is built from 11 residues. V was cut by 11 bases and J by 2 bases, with 9 bases left in between. The CDR3 loop reads CAAGLNYGYTF. In DNA form, the CDR3 reads TGTGCCGCAGGCCTAAACTATGGCTACACCTTC.

Here the CDR3 DNA reads TGTGCCAGCAGGCCTCATGGACAGGGTAATGGCTACACCTTC. Its translation is CASRPHGQGNGYTF. This sequence joins TRBV7-2 and TRBJ1-2, with 8 positions matching TRBD1. V dropped 6 bases and J dropped 6; count of bases not matched to a gene: 9. Germline V gene lookup returns CDR1 SGHTA and CDR2 FQGNSA. The CDR3 is 14 residues long. Together with reference TRBV7-2 and TRBJ1-2, the CDR3 gives the full variable domain: GAGVSQSPSNKVTEKGKDVELRCDPISGHTALYWYRQSLGQGLEFLIYFQGNSAPDKSGLPSDRFSAERTGGSVSTLTIQRTQQEDSAVYLCASRPHGQGNGYTFGSGTRLTVV.

The V gene is TRBV28, the J gene TRBJ2-2; D gene unclear. The CDR3 runs to 13 residues. Germline assignment: CDR1 MDHEN and CDR2 SYDVKM. Trimming removed 3 bases from V and 4 bases from J, with 6 bases in between. The DNA for the CDR3 is TGTGCCAGCAGTTTTCTCGGCACCGGGGAGCTGTTTTTT. Protein product: CASSFLGTGELFF. Based on the CDR3 plus reference TRBV28 and TRBJ2-2, the full variable domain is DVKVTQSSRYLVKRTGEKVFLECVQDMDHENMFWYRQDPGLGLRLIYFSYDVKMKEKGDIPEGYSVSREKKERFSLILESASTNQTSMYLCASSFLGTGELFFGEGSRLTVL.

The chain uses TRBV11-2 and TRBJ1-2, with D possibly matching TRBD1 (5 bases). Between the trimmed V and J ends, which lost 4 bases and 2 bases, there was a span of 11 bases. This CDR3 is built from 14 residues. CDR1 and CDR2 (germline): SGHAT, FQNNGV. CDR3 DNA sequence: TGTGCCAGCAGCTCACAGGTCGCGAACTATGGCTACACCTTC. Amino acids: CASSSQVANYGYTF.

V gene TRBV7-9 combines with J gene TRBJ2-3; 8 bases are shared with TRBD2. V was clipped by 5 bases and J by 0 bases; unmatched bases: 7. The CDR3 covers 16 residues. Germline assignment: CDR1 SEHNR and CDR2 FQNEAQ (reference sequence). CDR3 region: CASSPRPSGSTDTQYF. CDR3 DNA: TGTGCCAGCAGCCCCCGGCCTAGCGGGAGCACAGATACGCAGTATTTT.

This sequence joins TRBV5-1 and TRBJ2-5, with D possibly TRBD2 on 5 matching bases. Judging by the DNA end, TRBJ2-7 fits better; the J call may be wrong. Germline V gene data show CDR1 as SGHRS and CDR2 as YFSETQ. CDR3 length equals 13 residues. The CDR3 sequence: CASSLGLYYEQYF. CDR3 DNA: TGCGCCAGCAGCTTGGGACTATACTACGAGCAGTACTTC.

The CDR3: CASSPELVQPQHF. The CDR3 nucleotides read TGTGCCAGCAGCCCGGAGTTAGTCCAGCCCCAGCATTTT. The chain joins TRBV7-8 to TRBJ1-5; no clear D gene. The V end lost 5 bases, the J end lost 7 bases, and 12 bases lay between the germline ends. This CDR3 has 13 residues. Looked up from germline, CDR1 is SGHVS and CDR2 is FQNEAQ. The full variable domain, in which reference TRBV7-8 and TRBJ1-5 provide the parts outside the CDR3, is GAGVSQSPRYKVAKRGQDVALRCDPISGHVSLFWYQQALGQGPEFLTYFQNEAQLDKSGLPSDRFFAERPEGSVSTLKIQRTQQEDSAVYLCASSPELVQPQHFGDGTRLSIL.

V is TRBV4-1 and J is TRBJ1-3; TRBD1 aligns across 7 bases. J gave up 5 bases and V 0 bases, and 10 bases lay outside the gene matches. The germline V gene has CDR1 MGHRA and CDR2 YSYEKL. The length of the CDR3 is 17 residues. The CDR3 nucleotides are TGCGCCAGCAGCCAAGAAGCCACAACCAGGGGGAGAAACACCATATATTTT. Translation gives CASSQEATTRGRNTIYF.

The gene calls are TRBV19 and TRBJ2-7; D is possibly TRBD2 (5 bases). Germline CDR1 is LNHDA and CDR2 is SQIVND (reference sequence). The CDR3 length is 13 residues. V dropped 11 bases and J dropped 7 bases, with 21 bases sitting between them. Written as DNA, the CDR3 is TGTGCCCCCGGGATCACATGTCGTTGGGAGCAGTACTTC. Translated: CAPGITCRWEQYF.

The V gene is TRBV7-9, the J gene TRBJ2-1; tentative D call: TRBD1 (5 bases). Trimming took 2 bases from V and 2 from J, leaving 16 bases between them. Germline V lookup: CDR1 SEHNR, CDR2 FQNEAQ (reference sequence). The CDR3 is 17 residues long. CDR3 sequence (DNA): TGTGCCAGCAGCTTACCATTGGCAGGGTTGGCCTACAATGAGCAGTTCTTC. Translating gives CASSLPLAGLAYNEQFF.

This clone was counted at least ten times. The CDR3 protein is CASSSKLAYEQYF. In nucleotides, the CDR3 is TGTGCCAGCAGCTCGAAGCTGGCCTACGAGCAGTACTTC. The chain links TRBV7-9 to TRBJ2-7; no firm D call. The CDR3 spans 13 residues. Germline V gene data show CDR1 as SEHNR and CDR2 as FQNEAQ (reference sequence). Trimming took off 4 bases at V and 2 bases at J, with 9 bases between the two ends.

This chain uses TRBV7-2 with TRBJ2-5; no definite D call. The CDR3 spans 14 residues. The V gene lost 2 bases and the J gene lost 1 base, with 8 bases spanning the gap. Germline loops: CDR1 SGHTA, CDR2 FQGNSA. The CDR3 here is CASSLRVPQETQYF. Here the CDR3 DNA reads TGTGCCAGCAGCTTAAGAGTCCCCCAAGAGACCCAGTACTTC.

For the CDR3, the DNA is TGTGCCAGCAGCGCCTCGCGGGGAAGAAACCCGAGCACAGATACGCAGTATTTT. Residues: CASSASRGRNPSTDTQYF. The chain couples TRBV9 to TRBJ2-3; D may be TRBD2 (6 bases). Germline CDR1 and CDR2: SGDLS and YYNGEE. The CDR3 is made up of 18 amino acids. The germline V and J ends were trimmed by 3 bases and 0 bases, with 20 bases remaining between them.

This chain connects TRBV28 to TRBJ1-2; the D gene is possibly TRBD1 (5 bases). CDR3 length equals 13 residues. The germline V gene encodes CDR1 MDHEN and CDR2 SYDVKM. Trimming removed 11 bases from V and 5 bases from J, with 18 bases in between. The CDR3: CACGTGDTYGYTF. In nucleotides, the CDR3 is TGTGCCTGTGGGACGGGGGATACTTATGGCTACACCTTC.